The present entry profiles one T cell receptor (beta chain) with its context. Data came from immunoSEQ multiplex PCR; TCRdb stores just in-frame clones and leaves some out. The sample holds some 13,000 clones; 75% to 85% are singletons and the top ten take 7% to 10%. With 7 bases removed from V and 0 bases from J, the gap between germline ends came to 9 bases. Germline CDR1 reads MDHEN; CDR2 reads SYDVKM. CDR3 length: 13 amino acids. These data originate in a study of control samples from healthy donors and cancer patients. This sequence was found in a male donor with melanoma. Sequenced sample: formalin-fixed, paraffin-embedded tissue. The chain recombines TRBV28 with TRBJ1-1, with D unresolved. The CDR3 nucleotides are TGTGCCAGCAAGGGATTCGTGAACACTGAAGCTTTCTTT. Translated, it gives CASKGFVNTEAFF.